These T cell receptor beta chains were read from a single sample in a study of shared clonotypes between healthy human individuals. Produced via immunoSEQ multiplex PCR; TCRdb's table is partial and in-frame only. The sample contains fewer than 850,000 clones, about 96% of which appear only once. The sequenced sample was naive CD8+ T cells sorted from blood. The receptors were gathered from a man aged 25 to 40 in good health. Each CDR3 is given with its conserved first and last residue. The order of the fields is J gene, D gene, V gene, clone size, CDR3 DNA, CDR3 protein. A D gene is named only where the DNA matches it firmly. A row's size may be missing; if present it is once, few, many or a size class.

TRBJ2-6 | NA | TRBV27 | NA | TGTGCCAGCTCGGGGACATCGATCTCTGGGGCCAACGTCCTGACTTTC | CASSGTSISGANVLTF
TRBJ2-7 | TRBD2 | TRBV10-1 | NA | TGCGCCAGCAGTGATAGCGGGACCTTCTACGAGCAGTACTTC | CASSDSGTFYEQYF
TRBJ2-7 | NA | TRBV7-2 | once | TGTGCCAGCAGCTTAGATAGGATTATCGACCGAACCTACGAGCAGTACTTC | CASSLDRIIDRTYEQYF
TRBJ2-7 | NA | TRBV4-3 | NA | TGCGCCAGCAGCCAAGACGACAGGAGCTCCTACGAGCAGTACTTC | CASSQDDRSSYEQYF
TRBJ2-7 | NA | TRBV28 | NA | TGTGCCAGCAGTTTCGTAAACATTATACCCCCCTACGAGCAGTACTTC | CASSFVNIIPPYEQYF
TRBJ2-1 | NA | TRBV2 | NA | TGTGCCAGCACCCTACAGGGTGATGAGCAGTTCTTC | CASTLQGDEQFF
TRBJ2-7 | TRBD1 | TRBV5-1 | NA | TGCGCCAGCAGCCCCGGACAGGGTCTCATCTACGAGCAGTACTTC | CASSPGQGLIYEQYF
TRBJ2-7 | TRBD1 | TRBV29-1 | NA | TGCAGTGCATGCCCGGGACAGAGTTACGAGCAGTACTTC | CSACPGQSYEQYF
TRBJ1-2 | NA | TRBV7-9 | NA | TGTGCCAGCAGCCCAGGAAACTTGACAGAAAACTATGGCTACACCTTC | CASSPGNLTENYGYTF
TRBJ2-5 | TRBD2 | TRBV7-2 | NA | TGTGCCAGCAGCCTCCTAGCGGGAGCTCGGGAGACCCAGTACTTC | CASSLLAGARETQYF
TRBJ1-2 | NA | TRBV7-9 | NA | TGTGCCAGCAGCTCCGCTCATGGCTACACCTTC | CASSSAHGYTF
TRBJ2-7 | TRBD2 | TRBV27 | once | TGTGCCAGCAGTATCTCGGGGACTAGCCGTGAGCAGTACTTC | CASSISGTSREQYF
TRBJ2-2 | NA | TRBV27 | NA | TGTGCCAGCAGTCGGGACGGACCGAACACCGGGGAGCTGTTTTTT | CASSRDGPNTGELFF
TRBJ2-1 | TRBD1 | TRBV5-1 | NA | TGCGCCAGCAGCCCCCGGACAGGGGTCGATGAGCAGTTCTTC | CASSPRTGVDEQFF
TRBJ1-5 | TRBD1 | TRBV27 | NA | TGTGCCAGCACCCCGGGACAGGGGGGTCATAGCAATCAGCCCCAGCATTTT | CASTPGQGGHSNQPQHF
TRBJ2-1 | TRBD2 | TRBV4-3 | once | TGCGCCAGCAGCCAATATAGCGGGACCAGCCCCTCCTACAATGAGCAGTTCTTC | CASSQYSGTSPSYNEQFF
TRBJ2-7 | NA | TRBV6-1 | NA | TGTGCCAGCAGTGGGGGACAATTCTACGAGCAGTACTTC | CASSGGQFYEQYF
TRBJ2-7 | NA | TRBV6-1 | NA | TGTGCCAGCAGTGTTGACCTCTCCTACGAGCAGTACTTC | CASSVDLSYEQYF
TRBJ1-2 | TRBD1 | TRBV11-2 | NA | TGTGCCAGCAGCTTCGCTTCGGGACAGGGGATCTATGGCTACACCTTC | CASSFASGQGIYGYTF
TRBJ2-7 | NA | TRBV27 | NA | TGTGCCAGCAGTTTGGGCAGATCCTACGAGCAGTACTTC | CASSLGRSYEQYF
TRBJ1-1 | NA | TRBV29-1 | NA | TGCAGCGTTGAAGATCCCTACAGGCAGGGACGAGCTTTCTTT | CSVEDPYRQGRAFF
TRBJ2-2 | TRBD2 | TRBV5-1 | NA | TGCGCCAGCAGCTTGGTGGGACTAGCGGGACGGGAGCTGTTTTTT | CASSLVGLAGRELFF
TRBJ2-7 | NA | TRBV6-6 | NA | TGTGCCAGCAGGCCCGTAGGTAGTTACGAGCAGTACTTC | CASRPVGSYEQYF
TRBJ1-5 | NA | TRBV6-6 | NA | TGTGCCAGCAGTTACGCGGGGGAATGGGGCAATCAGCCCCAGCATTTT | CASSYAGEWGNQPQHF
TRBJ2-3 | NA | TRBV27 | few | TGTGCCAGCAGTCTCCTAGGGGTTGAGGATACGCAGTATTTT | CASSLLGVEDTQYF
TRBJ1-5 | TRBD1 | TRBV9 | once | TGTGCCAGCAGCGCGGGGACAGGGGCTGATAGCAATCAGCCCCAGCATTTT | CASSAGTGADSNQPQHF
TRBJ2-6 | NA | TRBV4-1 | NA | TGCGCCAGCAGCCAAGCGACAGCGCACAGCTCTGGGGCCAACGTCCTGACTTTC | CASSQATAHSSGANVLTF
TRBJ2-1 | NA | TRBV7-9 | NA | TGTGCCAGCAGCTCTGGGGGAGTCTCCTACAATGAGCAGTTCTTC | CASSSGGVSYNEQFF
TRBJ2-1 | TRBD1 | TRBV5-1 | NA | TGCGCCAGCAGCACAAGACAGGGATTTTCCTACAATGAGCAGTTCTTC | CASSTRQGFSYNEQFF
TRBJ2-1 | TRBD2 | TRBV13 | NA | TGTGCCAGCAGCTTAGGCCTAGCGGGGCGGAATGAGCAGTTCTTC | CASSLGLAGRNEQFF
TRBJ2-5 | NA | TRBV11-2 | NA | TGTGCCAGCAGCTCGACTAACCAAGAGACCCAGTACTTC | CASSSTNQETQYF
TRBJ2-7 | NA | TRBV7-2 | once | TGTGCCAGCAGCTTAAACAGGGTGGTAGGATACGAGCAGTACTTC | CASSLNRVVGYEQYF
TRBJ2-2 | NA | TRBV6-1 | once | TGTGCCAGCACCCCAGGGAGGGGGCGGCCCGGGGAGCTGTTTTTT | CASTPGRGRPGELFF
TRBJ1-5 | NA | TRBV27 | NA | TGTGCCAGCAGTTTGTCAGGTGCGGGTCAGCCCCAGCATTTT | CASSLSGAGQPQHF
TRBJ2-7 | TRBD1 | TRBV4-1 | NA | TGCGCCAGCAGCCAAGATGGGACAGGGGGCGTCGAGCAGTACTTC | CASSQDGTGGVEQYF
TRBJ2-1 | TRBD2 | TRBV11-2 | NA | TGTGCCAGCAGCTACTACACCGGGACTAGCTACAATGAGCAGTTCTTC | CASSYYTGTSYNEQFF
TRBJ2-6 | NA | TRBV11-2 | NA | TGTGCCAGCAGCCCGACCGACGACAGTCTCTCTGGGGCCAACGTCCTGACTTTC | CASSPTDDSLSGANVLTF
TRBJ2-7 | TRBD2 | TRBV29-1 | NA | TGCAGCGTGGCGGGACTAGCGGGCTACGAGCAGTACTTC | CSVAGLAGYEQYF
TRBJ2-1 | NA | TRBV12-5 | NA | TGTGCTAGTGGCCCCCCCGGGACACCCCCTGGGGATGAGCAGTTCTTC | CASGPPGTPPGDEQFF
TRBJ2-3 | NA | TRBV5-6 | NA | TGTGCCAGCAGCTTGGTGTTCAACGAAGATACGCAGTATTTT | CASSLVFNEDTQYF
TRBJ1-2 | NA | TRBV9 | NA | TGTGCCAGCAGCGTCGCCGGGGTAGTCTACTATGGCTACACCTTC | CASSVAGVVYYGYTF
TRBJ2-2 | TRBD1 | TRBV7-9 | NA | TGTGCCAGCACCGGGACAGGGGGCAGAATCGGGGAGCTGTTTTTT | CASTGTGGRIGELFF
TRBJ2-5 | NA | TRBV6-6 | NA | TGTGCCAGCAGTTACTCGGCCGAACAAGAGACCCAGTACTTC | CASSYSAEQETQYF
TRBJ1-2 | NA | TRBV5-1 | NA | TGCGCCAGCAGCTTAGGAATTGGACACTTGCCGGTAGATGGCTACACCTTC | CASSLGIGHLPVDGYTF
TRBJ1-4 | TRBD1 | TRBV9 | once | TGTGCCAGCAGCGGAGGGACAGGGGCGCAAGAAAAACTGTTTTTT | CASSGGTGAQEKLFF
TRBJ2-1 | NA | TRBV5-1 | NA | TGCGCCAGCAGCTTGGGCGGGGCAAGCTCCTACAATGAGCAGTTCTTC | CASSLGGASSYNEQFF
TRBJ2-1 | TRBD1 | TRBV2 | NA | TGTGCCAGCAGTGAAGGGTTGGGACAGAACAATGAGCAGTTCTTC | CASSEGLGQNNEQFF
TRBJ2-7 | TRBD2 | TRBV6-5 | NA | TGTGCCACCACTAGCGGGAGCGGGTACGAGCAGTACTTC | CATTSGSGYEQYF
TRBJ1-4 | TRBD1 | TRBV28 | NA | TGTGCCAGCAGTTTACTCCGAACAGATAAGGGGGCAAATGGAGAAAAACTGTTTTTT | CASSLLRTDKGANGEKLFF
TRBJ2-2 | NA | TRBV7-3 | NA | TGTGCCAGCAGCCCGATCCCCAGTCAAAACACCGGGGAGCTGTTTTTT | CASSPIPSQNTGELFF
TRBJ2-5 | NA | TRBV27 | NA | TGTGCCAGCAGTCCTGGACAGCAAGAGACCCAGTACTTC | CASSPGQQETQYF
TRBJ2-1 | TRBD2 | TRBV4-3 | once | TGCGCCAGCAGCCCCGGGACTAGCGGGAGGCATGAGCAGTTCTTC | CASSPGTSGRHEQFF
TRBJ1-2 | TRBD1 | TRBV4-1 | NA | TGCGCCAGCAGCCCGACCTCCCGACAGGGACACTATGGCTACACCTTC | CASSPTSRQGHYGYTF
TRBJ2-1 | TRBD1 | TRBV9 | NA | TGTGCCAGCAGCGTAGTTGGGGACAGTAGCAATGAGCAGTTCTTC | CASSVVGDSSNEQFF
TRBJ2-1 | NA | TRBV6-6 | NA | TGTGCCAGCAGTTACCCGGACAATAGCCATGAGCAGTTCTTC | CASSYPDNSHEQFF
TRBJ2-1 | TRBD2 | TRBV7-7 | NA | TGTGCTAGCAGCCCCACGGTCAGCGGGAGCTACAATGAGCAGTTCTTC | CASSPTVSGSYNEQFF
TRBJ1-2 | NA | TRBV7-2 | NA | TGTGCCAGCAGCTGGGACAATTTCTATGGCTACACCTTC | CASSWDNFYGYTF